The rows below give T cell receptor beta chains drawn from one sample of a study of CD8+ T cells in alopecia areata. Sequenced by immunoSEQ multiplex PCR; TCRdb stores in-frame clones only, minus some. This repertoire shows 120,000 or so clones, around 60% found once; its top ten account for less than 5.5%. Sequencing was performed on CD4+ T cells sorted from blood, taken at week 0. Receptors originate from a human donor with alopecia areata. CDR3s include the opening cysteine and the closing phenylalanine or tryptophan. D genes are given only for firm matches. Only some rows state a clone size, as once, few, many or a class for expanded clones.

TRBV15	.	.	TRBJ2-1	TGTGCCACCAGCTCCCGATCCGCCTACAATGAGCAGTTCTTC	CATSSRSAYNEQFF
TRBV29-1	.	.	TRBJ1-1	TGCAGCGGTAACAGGGTGGGTACTGAAGCTTTCTTT	CSGNRVGTEAFF
TRBV27	TRBD1	.	TRBJ1-2	TGTGCCAGCACCCCGGCGGGACAGGGAAGAGGCTACACCTTC	CASTPAGQGRGYTF
TRBV7-3	.	.	TRBJ2-1	TGTGCCAGCAGCCGGGACCACAATGAGCAGTTCTTC	CASSRDHNEQFF
TRBV7-6	TRBD2	.	TRBJ2-5	TGTGCCAGCAGCTTAGCGCGAGCTAGCGGGAGGGAGACCCAGTACTTC	CASSLARASGRETQYF
TRBV7-2	.	.	TRBJ2-3	TGTGCCAGCAGGGAAAGGGGGGGATCTTCCACAGATACGCAGTATTTT	CASRERGGSSTDTQYF
TRBV18	.	.	TRBJ2-3	TGTGCCAGCTCGCCCACAGGACGGACCCCTAGCACAGATACGCAGTATTTT	CASSPTGRTPSTDTQYF
TRBV7-2	.	once	TRBJ1-2	TGTGCCAGCAGCCCCCGGGAAAAGGGGGGCTACACCTTC	CASSPREKGGYTF
TRBV7-3	.	few	TRBJ2-6	TGTGCCAGCAGCTTCGATGGGTCGAGTTTGGCCAACGTCCTGACTTTC	CASSFDGSSLANVLTF
TRBV9	.	.	TRBJ2-7	TGTGCCAGCAGCTCCCCGCTGGGGGAACAAAGCGAGCAGTACTTC	CASSSPLGEQSEQYF
TRBV14	.	.	TRBJ1-2	TGTGCCAGCAGCTTCGACGGCAGCAACTATGGCTACACCTTC	CASSFDGSNYGYTF
TRBV4-1	.	few	TRBJ2-5	TGCGCCAGCAGCAGTAAGCAAGCATCCCCGGAGACCCAGTACTTC	CASSSKQASPETQYF
TRBV5-1	.	.	TRBJ2-5	TGCGCCAGCAGCTTGGTACCGGGGTTCCAAGAGACCCAGTACTTC	CASSLVPGFQETQYF
TRBV11-2	TRBD1	few	TRBJ1-2	TGTGCCAGCAGCTTAGAACCAGGGGGCTATGGCTACACCTTC	CASSLEPGGYGYTF
TRBV18	.	.	TRBJ2-5	TGTGCCAGCTCACCCCCTTCTTTCTCCGAGACCCAGTACTTC	CASSPPSFSETQYF
TRBV27	.	few	TRBJ2-6	TGTGCCAGCAGTTTAGGTGGGGCCAACGTCCTGACTTTC	CASSLGGANVLTF
TRBV30	TRBD1	.	TRBJ1-2	TGTGCCTGGAGCCCAGGACAGGGTGGCGGCTACACCTTC	CAWSPGQGGGYTF
TRBV7-2	.	few	TRBJ2-3	TGTGCCAGCAGCTTAGTTCGCGAGAACACAGATACGCAGTATTTT	CASSLVRENTDTQYF
TRBV7-9	.	.	TRBJ1-2	TGTGCCAGCAGCTTAGGCCCAGCCACCGCTCTTTACACCTTC	CASSLGPATALYTF
TRBV5-1	.	.	TRBJ2-2	TGCGCCAGCAGCTTGGGGGACAATTCGAACACCGGGGAGCTGTTTTTT	CASSLGDNSNTGELFF
TRBV9	.	few	TRBJ1-1	TGTGCCAGCAGCCCCAGAGAAGGGGTGAACACTGAAGCTTTCTTT	CASSPREGVNTEAFF
TRBV4-2	.	few	TRBJ1-6	TGTGCCAGCAGCCAAGATCTACCGGGTGGGAATTCACCCCTCCACTTT	CASSQDLPGGNSPLHF
TRBV2	TRBD1	.	TRBJ1-2	TGTGCCAGCAGTGCGTCAGGGGGCGATCGCTACACCTTC	CASSASGGDRYTF
TRBV7-2	.	few	TRBJ2-7	TGTGCCAGCAGCTTAGCGGCTAAGCTCTACGAGCAGTACTTC	CASSLAAKLYEQYF
TRBV11-2	TRBD1	.	TRBJ2-4	TGTGCCAGCAGCCCACTAGTCCGGGACAGGATTGGCAAAAACATTCAGTACTTC	CASSPLVRDRIGKNIQYF
TRBV7-9	.	few	TRBJ1-4	TGTGCCAGCAGCTTCCAACATGAAAAACTGTTTTTT	CASSFQHEKLFF
TRBV10-3	TRBD2	.	TRBJ2-7	TGTGCCATCAGAGAAGGGCCAGCGGGGGCTTCCTACGAGCAGTACTTC	CAIREGPAGASYEQYF
TRBV30	TRBD1	.	TRBJ2-3	TGTGCCTGGAGTCCAGGACAGGCGCGCACAGATACGCAGTATTTT	CAWSPGQARTDTQYF
TRBV5-1	.	.	TRBJ2-3	TGCGCCAGCAGCATCGATAGCGGTACGACAGATACGCAGTATTTT	CASSIDSGTTDTQYF
TRBV20-1	.	.	TRBJ2-5	TGCAGTGCCTATAAAGAGACCCAGTACTTC	CSAYKETQYF
TRBV7-8	.	.	TRBJ2-2	TGTGCCAGCAGCTTAGAAGGCCAGATGAACACCGGGGAGCTGTTTTTT	CASSLEGQMNTGELFF
TRBV7-2	.	.	TRBJ1-5	TGTGCCAGCAGCCCCGTGGGCAATCAGCCCCAGCATTTT	CASSPVGNQPQHF
TRBV5-1	TRBD2	.	TRBJ2-1	TGCGCCAGCAGCCTGACTAGCGGGAGGATTGATGAGCAGTTCTTC	CASSLTSGRIDEQFF
TRBV7-2	TRBD1	.	TRBJ2-5	TGTGCCAGCAGCTCCGACAGGGTCAGGGAGACCCAGTACTTC	CASSSDRVRETQYF
TRBV7-2	TRBD2	.	TRBJ2-7	TGTGCCAGCAGCTTAGTGGGGCGGGGGAGCTCCTACGAGCAGTACTTC	CASSLVGRGSSYEQYF
TRBV5-1	TRBD1	.	TRBJ1-4	TGCGCCAGCAGCCAATTCCAGGGGGCGGATGAAAAACTGTTTTTT	CASSQFQGADEKLFF
TRBV2	TRBD2	.	TRBJ2-5	TGTGCCAGCAGTGTACCGGGACTAGCGGGGCAAGAGACCCAGTACTTC	CASSVPGLAGQETQYF
TRBV7-9	TRBD1	.	TRBJ1-2	TGTGCCAGCAGCCCAGGGCAATCAGGGGGCAACTATGGCTACACCTTC	CASSPGQSGGNYGYTF